The 32 T cell receptor beta chains in this list originate from one sample, sequenced in a study of T-cell reconstitution after alpha-beta-depleted transplantation in children. Unique molecular identifiers tagged the TCRbeta library. In TCRdb, the PCR reads were re-called with MiXCR into one record per CDR3 protein. Seen here are some 640,000 distinct CDR3 sequences, around 17% observed once, and the top ten hold under 1.2%. Sequences were derived from PBMCs from the stem cell graft donor, sampled from the stem cell graft. All receptors derive from a human donor who donated a stem cell graft to a child with acute myeloid leukemia.

Remarks on this clonotype: A much larger clone sits a single nucleotide away, making a read error possible. This chain's CDR3 is CASSLGIGSTDTQYF. As DNA, the CDR3 is TGTGCCAGCAGCCTTGGTATCGGTAGCACAGATACGCAGTATTTT. V gene TRBV25-1 combines with J gene TRBJ2-3; no firm D call. Between the trimmed V and J ends, which lost 6 bases and 0 bases, there was a span of 13 bases. The CDR3 runs 15 residues. CDR1 is MGHDK, CDR2 SYGVNS, per germline.

This clonotype was counted ten times or more. The chain couples TRBV27 to TRBJ2-1, with 9 positions matching TRBD2. The CDR3 consists of 16 residues. Losses at the gene ends were 2 bases for V and 4 bases for J; bases not matched to a gene: 6. Per the germline V gene, CDR1 is MNHEY and CDR2 is SMNVEV (reference sequence). CDR3 residues: CASSLQASGVYNEQFF. CDR3 coding DNA: TGTGCCAGCAGTTTACAGGCTAGCGGGGTATACAATGAGCAGTTCTTC.

This clonotype was observed many times. The chain uses TRBV7-2 and TRBJ2-7; D call uncertain. V shed 0 bases and J shed 2 bases, with 5 bases lying between them. CDR3 size: 13 residues. The germline V gene has CDR1 SGHTA and CDR2 FQGNSA. The CDR3 bases are TGTGCCAGCAGCTTAGCAGGGCCCTACGAGCAGTACGTC. Translating gives CASSLAGPYEQYV.

This chain connects TRBV12-3 or TRBV12-4 to TRBJ1-4; no clear D. The CDR3 has 13 amino acids. V dropped 1 base and J dropped 5 bases, with 5 bases sitting between them. CDR3 sequence: CASSLDQNEKLFF. CDR3 DNA: TGTGCCAGCAGTTTAGATCAAAATGAAAAACTGTTTTTT.

This clonotype was recorded a few times. This chain links TRBV20-1 with TRBJ2-2, with 10 bases matching TRBD2. V was pared by 3 bases and J by 4 bases, with 8 bases of the junction left unmatched. Per germline, CDR1 DFQATT and CDR2 SNEGSKA (reference sequence). The CDR3 is made up of 16 amino acids. DNA of the CDR3: TGCAGTGCTAGGGCACTTAGCGGGGGGCGCACCGGGGAGCTGTTTTTT. Its translation is CSARALSGGRTGELFF.

This chain joins TRBV12-3 or TRBV12-4 and TRBJ2-7; D might be TRBD2 (6 bases). With 6 bases removed from V and 4 bases from J, the gap between germline ends came to 16 bases. This CDR3 has 14 residues. The CDR3 spells CASRREAGRYEQYF. DNA for the CDR3: TGTGCCAGCAGGAGAGAGGCAGGGAGGTACGAGCAGTACTTC.

This clonotype has a count of ten or more. The chain is built from TRBV12-3 or TRBV12-4 and TRBJ1-6; TRBD1 matches 7 bases. J gave up 5 bases and V 4 bases, and 2 bases lay outside the gene matches. This CDR3 comprises 14 residues. CDR3 protein: CASSSDRDNSPLHF. The CDR3 bases are TGTGCCAGCAGTTCTGACAGGGATAATTCACCCCTCCACTTT.

This clonotype was found many times. The chain joins TRBV9 to TRBJ1-5; 7 bases fit TRBD1. This CDR3 is built from 14 residues. V shed 2 bases, J shed 7 bases, and the junction held 6 bases outside the gene matches. Germline V gene data show CDR1 as SGDLS and CDR2 as YYNGEE. DNA of the CDR3: TGTGCCAGCAGCGTTCAAGGGGGCGACCAGCCCCAGCATTTT. As protein: CASSVQGGDQPQHF.

This chain joins TRBV30 and TRBJ2-1; D may be TRBD1 or TRBD2 (5 bases each). Germline V gene lookup returns CDR1 GTSNPN and CDR2 SVGIG (reference sequence). Trimming pared 0 bases from V and 5 bases from J, leaving 11 bases between. The CDR3 runs to 14 residues. CDR3 bases: TGTGCCTGGAGTGTAACGGGGCCGGACAATGAGCAGTTCTTC. Translation gives CAWSVTGPDNEQFF.

This sequence joins TRBV10-1 and TRBJ2-2; 9 bases fit TRBD2. After removal of 5 bases from V and 5 bases from J, the junction contained 3 bases not matched to a gene. Germline assignment: CDR1 WNHNN and CDR2 SYGVQD (reference sequence). The CDR3 has 14 residues. Here the CDR3 reads CASSRAGGTGELFF. DNA for the CDR3: TGCGCCAGCAGTCGAGCGGGGGGAACCGGGGAGCTGTTTTTT.

This clonotype has a handful of counts. The chain carries TRBV29-1 and TRBJ1-2, with TRBD1 identical over 8 bases. CDR3 length: 13 residues. Germline loops: CDR1 SQVTM, CDR2 ANQGSEA. The trim removed 4 bases at V and 7 bases at J, leaving 8 bases unmatched. The CDR3 nucleotides are TGCAGCGTTGCAGGGGGCGAAGGCGGTGGCTACACCTTC. Residues: CSVAGGEGGGYTF.

The chain combines TRBV5-6 with TRBJ1-2; 12 positions match TRBD1. Unmatched junction bases numbered 19, after V lost 4 bases and J lost 6 bases. Germline lookup yields CDR1 SGHDT and CDR2 YYEEEE. CDR3 length: 19 residues. The CDR3 loop reads CASSANYRDRGRRANGYTF. The CDR3 region has the DNA TGTGCCAGCAGCGCCAATTACCGGGACAGGGGGCGACGGGCGAATGGCTACACCTTC.

Ten or more counts support this clonotype. V usage is TRBV6-5 and J usage is TRBJ1-1; no clear D gene. The V end was cut by 6 bases, the J end by 7 bases, with 12 bases between. The CDR3 contains 12 residues. Germline V CDR1 and CDR2: MNHEY, SVGAGI. The DNA of the CDR3 is TGTGCCAGCAGCTACACAACCGGTGAAGCTTTCTTT. Protein: CASSYTTGEAFF.

V gene TRBV12-3 or TRBV12-4 combines with J gene TRBJ2-3; D tentatively reads TRBD1 or TRBD2 (5 bases each). V lost 7 bases and J 2 bases, leaving 16 bases between the germline ends. The CDR3 contains 15 residues. CDR3 region: CASTSSRDHTDTQYF. The CDR3 nucleotides read TGTGCCAGCACCTCCAGCCGGGACCACACAGATACGCAGTATTTT.

This clonotype was recorded at least ten times. The chain recombines TRBV9 with TRBJ1-6; D call uncertain. Germline CDR1 is SGDLS and CDR2 is YYNGEE. The CDR3 spans 13 residues. V lost 4 bases and J lost 8, with 10 bases in between. The DNA for the CDR3 is TGTGCCAGCAGCTTTCAACAAGATTCACCCCTCCACTTT. Protein sequence: CASSFQQDSPLHF.

This clonotype was recorded a few times. J is TRBJ2-7 and V is TRBV7-2; tentative D call: TRBD1 (6 bases). V lost 5 bases, J lost 0 bases, and 11 bases lay in between. Germline CDR1 is SGHTA and CDR2 is FQGNSA. This CDR3 region has 14 residues. This CDR3 is CASSRRTASYEQYV. CDR3 coding DNA: TGTGCCAGCAGCCGCCGGACAGCCTCCTACGAGCAGTACGTC.

The chain couples TRBV7-8 to TRBJ1-1; unclear D gene. The germline V gene encodes CDR1 SGHVS and CDR2 FQNEAQ. Trimming shortened V by 1 base and J by 1 base, and 10 bases separated the two germline ends. The CDR3 length is 15 residues. The CDR3 here is CASSLVEQPNTEAFF. In nucleotides, the CDR3 is TGTGCCAGCAGCTTAGTGGAACAGCCGAACACTGAAGCTTTCTTT.

This clonotype was seen at least ten times. In DNA form, the CDR3 reads TGCAGTGCCGGGCTCTTTAACCCCAGGGAGACCCAGTACTTC. It yields the protein CSAGLFNPRETQYF. J is TRBJ2-5 and V is TRBV20-1; D remains ambiguous. V lost 6 bases and J lost 5, with 19 bases in between. This CDR3 spans 14 amino acids. Germline V CDR1 and CDR2: DFQATT, SNEGSKA (reference sequence).

This clonotype was counted ten times or more. This sequence joins TRBV7-2 and TRBJ1-1; D unresolved. The V gene's germline CDR1 is SGHTA and CDR2 FQGNSA. The CDR3 consists of 12 residues. The V gene lost 5 bases and the J gene lost 4 bases, with 8 bases spanning the gap. In DNA, the CDR3 is TGTGCCAGCAGCACGCCCACCACTGAAGCTTTCTTT. Its translation: CASSTPTTEAFF.

Only a few counts were recorded for this clonotype. A read error is possible here, since a much larger clone lies one base away. The chain uses TRBV6-2 or TRBV6-3 and TRBJ2-7; D unresolved. Germline V gives CDR1 MNHEY, CDR2 SVGEGT. The length of the CDR3 is 11 residues. Trimming took off 5 bases at V and 2 bases at J, with 4 bases between the two ends. The CDR3 protein is CASSATYEQYF. The DNA for the CDR3 is TGTGCCAGCAGTGCCACCTACGAGCAGTACTTC.

This clonotype was found many times. This sequence joins TRBV20-1 and TRBJ2-3; D remains ambiguous. The ends were cut back, 2 bases at V and 6 bases at J, with 15 bases in the middle. This CDR3 has 14 residues. Germline CDR1 and CDR2: DFQATT and SNEGSKA (reference sequence). The CDR3 DNA reads TGCAGTGCTAGATCCAGCACGGGCGAGGATACGCAGTATTTT. It encodes CSARSSTGEDTQYF.

This clonotype was detected many times. The CDR3 reads CASLRKGVGAFF. CDR3 nucleotide sequence: TGTGCCAGCTTGAGGAAAGGGGTAGGGGCTTTCTTT. The chain links TRBV12-3 or TRBV12-4 to TRBJ1-1; D may be TRBD1 (5 bases). CDR3 length: 12 residues. Trimming removed 8 bases from V and 11 bases from J, with 18 bases in between.

This clonotype was counted many times. This chain connects TRBV12-3 or TRBV12-4 to TRBJ2-5; maybe TRBD1 (6 bases). The CDR3 sequence is 14 residues long. V lost 5 bases, J lost 3 bases, and 13 bases lay in between. CDR3: CASSPPNREETQYF. The CDR3 nucleotides are TGTGCCAGCAGTCCCCCGAACAGGGAAGAGACCCAGTACTTC.

The chain has TRBV18 and TRBJ1-5; 10 nucleotides line up with TRBD1. Germline trimming cut 5 bases from V and 4 bases from J; bases unmatched to any gene: 5. CDR1 KGHSH and CDR2 LQKENI come from the germline V gene. The CDR3 has 15 amino acids. The CDR3 sequence: CASSEGTGANQPQHF. As DNA, the CDR3 is TGTGCCAGCTCAGAAGGGACAGGGGCAAATCAGCCCCAGCATTTT.

This clonotype was picked up a small number of times. V is TRBV6-6 and J is TRBJ1-1, with 12 positions matching TRBD1. Germline trimming cut 6 bases from V and 5 bases from J; bases unmatched to any gene: 10. Germline CDR1 and CDR2: MNHNY and SVGAGI (reference sequence). This CDR3 has 16 amino acids. The chain's CDR3 is CASRPKGQGAMTEAFF. The CDR3 DNA reads as TGTGCCAGCAGGCCCAAGGGACAGGGGGCTATGACTGAAGCTTTCTTT.

This clonotype was seen at least ten times. The chain couples TRBV6-5 to TRBJ1-4; D remains ambiguous. Germline CDR1 and CDR2: MNHEY and SVGAGI. The CDR3 sequence is 14 residues long. V was trimmed by 6 bases and J by 5 bases, leaving 13 bases between them. The CDR3 reads CASRSRVSNEKLFF. CDR3 nucleotide sequence: TGTGCCAGCAGATCTCGGGTCTCAAATGAAAAACTGTTTTTT.

The sample holds a few counts of this clonotype. The chain uses TRBV7-8 and TRBJ1-6; 7 bases align to TRBD1. Trimming took 6 bases from V and 8 from J; bases not matched to a gene: 13. Germline CDR1 reads SGHVS; CDR2 reads FQNEAQ. There are 16 residues in the CDR3. The CDR3 DNA reads TGTGCCAGCAGGCGACCTGGTGACAGGGCCTATTCACCCCTCCACTTT. This encodes CASRRPGDRAYSPLHF.

This chain connects TRBV2 to TRBJ1-1, with 7 bases aligning to TRBD1. The CDR3 has 16 residues. Germline assignment: CDR1 SNHLY and CDR2 FYNNEI. Trimming took 8 bases from V and 5 from J; bases not matched to a gene: 17. The chain's CDR3 is CASGWDRTQTRTEAFF. CDR3 bases: TGTGCCAGCGGCTGGGACAGAACTCAAACAAGGACTGAAGCTTTCTTT.

The chain is built from TRBV11-1 and TRBJ1-3, with TRBD1 matching over 8 bases. CDR3 size: 18 residues. CDR1 and CDR2 from the germline V gene are SGHAT and FQDESV (reference sequence). Losses at the gene ends were 2 bases for V and 0 bases for J; bases not matched to a gene: 9. The CDR3 is CASSLYDPGQASGNTIYF. CDR3 DNA sequence: TGTGCCAGCAGCTTATACGACCCGGGACAGGCCTCTGGAAACACCATATATTTT.

In this sample, this clonotype turned up many times. The chain carries TRBV29-1 and TRBJ1-2; D not certain. Per the germline V gene, CDR1 is SQVTM and CDR2 is ANQGSEA. V was pared by 7 bases and J by 4 bases, with 1 base between. The CDR3 contains 8 residues. CDR3 amino acids: CSAYGYTF. DNA for the CDR3: TGCAGCGCCTATGGCTACACCTTC.

This chain links TRBV2 with TRBJ1-1; 8 nucleotides line up with TRBD1. CDR1 is SNHLY and CDR2 is FYNNEI in the germline V gene. V lost 8 bases and J lost 6; bases outside the gene matches: 23. There are 18 residues in the CDR3. CDR3 in amino acids: CASCFRGQARRERAEAFF. CDR3 nucleotide sequence: TGTGCCAGCTGTTTCCGGGGACAGGCCCGGCGGGAAAGGGCTGAAGCTTTCTTT.

This clonotype showed up many times. The chain has TRBV10-3 and TRBJ2-1; the D is unclear. The CDR3 runs to 12 residues. Germline V CDR1 and CDR2: ENHRY, SYGVKD. The ends were cut back, 3 bases at V and 10 bases at J, with 10 bases in the middle. The chain's CDR3 is CAISELEREQFF. The CDR3 nucleotides are TGTGCCATCAGTGAACTGGAGAGAGAGCAGTTCTTC.